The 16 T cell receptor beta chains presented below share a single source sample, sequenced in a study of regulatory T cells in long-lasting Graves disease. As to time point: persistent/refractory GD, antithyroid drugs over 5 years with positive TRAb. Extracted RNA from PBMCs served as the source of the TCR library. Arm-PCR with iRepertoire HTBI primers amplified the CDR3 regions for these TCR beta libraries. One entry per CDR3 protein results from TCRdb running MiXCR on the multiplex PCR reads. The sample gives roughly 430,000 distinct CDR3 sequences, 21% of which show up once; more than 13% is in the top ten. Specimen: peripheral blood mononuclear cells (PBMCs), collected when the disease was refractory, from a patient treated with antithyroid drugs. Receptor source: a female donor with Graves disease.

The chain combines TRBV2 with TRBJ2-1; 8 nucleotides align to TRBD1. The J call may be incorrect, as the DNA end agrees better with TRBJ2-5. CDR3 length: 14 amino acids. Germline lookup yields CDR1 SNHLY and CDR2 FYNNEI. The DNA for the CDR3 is TGTGCCAGCAGTGAAGCGCCCGACAGGGGGACCCAGTACTTC. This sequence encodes CASSEAPDRGTQYF.

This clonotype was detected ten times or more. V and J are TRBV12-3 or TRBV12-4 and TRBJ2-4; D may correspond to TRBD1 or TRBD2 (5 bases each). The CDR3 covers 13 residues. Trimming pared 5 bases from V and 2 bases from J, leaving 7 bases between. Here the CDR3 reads CASSPGPKNIQYF. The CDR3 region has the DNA TGTGCCAGCAGTCCGGGACCCAAAAACATTCAGTACTTC.

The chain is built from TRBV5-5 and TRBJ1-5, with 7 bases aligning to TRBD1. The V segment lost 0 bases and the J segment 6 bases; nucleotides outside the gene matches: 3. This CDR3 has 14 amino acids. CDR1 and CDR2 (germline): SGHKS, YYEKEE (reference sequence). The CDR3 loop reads CASSLGTGSQPQHF. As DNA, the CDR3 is TGTGCCAGCAGCTTGGGGACAGGTAGTCAGCCCCAGCATTTT.

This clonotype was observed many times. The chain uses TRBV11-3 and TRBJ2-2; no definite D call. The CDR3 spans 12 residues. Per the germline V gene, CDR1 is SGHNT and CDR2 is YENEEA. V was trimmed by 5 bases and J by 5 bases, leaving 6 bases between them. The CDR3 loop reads CASSTRTGELFF. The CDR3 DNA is TGTGCCAGCAGCACCCGGACCGGGGAGCTGTTTTTT.

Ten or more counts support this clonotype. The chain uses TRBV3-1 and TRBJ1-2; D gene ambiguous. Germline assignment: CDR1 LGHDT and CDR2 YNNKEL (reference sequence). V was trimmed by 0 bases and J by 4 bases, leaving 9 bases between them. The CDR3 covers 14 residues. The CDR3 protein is CASSQDLTAYGYTF. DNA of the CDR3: TGTGCCAGCAGCCAAGATCTAACAGCCTATGGCTACACCTTC.

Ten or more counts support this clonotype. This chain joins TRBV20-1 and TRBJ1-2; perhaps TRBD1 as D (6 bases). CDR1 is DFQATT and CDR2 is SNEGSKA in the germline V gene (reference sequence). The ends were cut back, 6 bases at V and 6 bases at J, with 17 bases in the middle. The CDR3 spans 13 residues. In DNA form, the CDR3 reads TGCAGTGCCGTCATCAGGGGCCTAGATGGCTACACCTTC. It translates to CSAVIRGLDGYTF.

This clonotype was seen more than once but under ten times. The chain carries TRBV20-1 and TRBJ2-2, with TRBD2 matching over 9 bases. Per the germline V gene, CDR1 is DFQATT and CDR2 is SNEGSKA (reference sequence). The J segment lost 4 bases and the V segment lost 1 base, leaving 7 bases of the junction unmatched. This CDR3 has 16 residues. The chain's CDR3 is CSARALAGAPTGELFF. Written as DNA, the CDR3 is TGCAGTGCTAGAGCCTTAGCGGGAGCGCCCACCGGGGAGCTGTTTTTT.

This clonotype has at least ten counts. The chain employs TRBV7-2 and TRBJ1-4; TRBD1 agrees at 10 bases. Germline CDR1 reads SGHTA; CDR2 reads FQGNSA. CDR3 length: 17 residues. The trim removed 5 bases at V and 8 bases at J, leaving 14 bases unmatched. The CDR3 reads CASSRTPWTGGLEKLFF. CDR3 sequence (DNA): TGTGCCAGCAGCCGAACCCCTTGGACAGGGGGACTCGAAAAACTGTTTTTT.

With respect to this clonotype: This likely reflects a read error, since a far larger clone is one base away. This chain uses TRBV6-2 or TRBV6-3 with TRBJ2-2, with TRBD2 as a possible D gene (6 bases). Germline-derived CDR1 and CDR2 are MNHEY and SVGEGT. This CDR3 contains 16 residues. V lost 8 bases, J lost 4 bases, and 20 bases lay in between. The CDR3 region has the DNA TGTGCCAGCGCCGATCCAACGCCCGGGGGCACCGGGGAGCTGTTTTTT. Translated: CASADPTPGGTGELFF.

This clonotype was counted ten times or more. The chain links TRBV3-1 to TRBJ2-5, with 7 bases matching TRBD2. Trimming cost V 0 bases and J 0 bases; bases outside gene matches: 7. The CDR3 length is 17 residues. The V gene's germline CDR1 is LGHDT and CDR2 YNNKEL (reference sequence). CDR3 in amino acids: CASSQDQGLEYQETQYF. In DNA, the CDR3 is TGTGCCAGCAGCCAAGATCAAGGACTAGAGTACCAAGAGACCCAGTACTTC.

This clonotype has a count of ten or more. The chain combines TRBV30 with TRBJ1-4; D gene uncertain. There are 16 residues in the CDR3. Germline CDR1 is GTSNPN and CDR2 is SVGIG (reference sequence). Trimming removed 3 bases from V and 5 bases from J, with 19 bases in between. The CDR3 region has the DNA TGTGCCTGGAGAGACATACCCCTGGACCGGAATGAAAAACTGTTTTTT. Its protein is CAWRDIPLDRNEKLFF.

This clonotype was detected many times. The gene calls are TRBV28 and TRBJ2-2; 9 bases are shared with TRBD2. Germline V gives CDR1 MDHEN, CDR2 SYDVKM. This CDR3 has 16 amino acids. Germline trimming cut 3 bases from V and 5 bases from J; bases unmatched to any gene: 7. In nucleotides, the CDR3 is TGTGCCAGCAGTTTTTCTGAAAGCGGGAGGACCGGGGAGCTGTTTTTT. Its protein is CASSFSESGRTGELFF.

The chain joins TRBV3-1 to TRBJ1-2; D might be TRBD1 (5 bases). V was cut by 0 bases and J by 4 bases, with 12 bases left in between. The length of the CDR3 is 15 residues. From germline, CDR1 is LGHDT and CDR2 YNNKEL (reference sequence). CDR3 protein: CASSQDSRRGYGYTF. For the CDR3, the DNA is TGTGCCAGCAGCCAAGATTCGAGGAGGGGCTATGGCTACACCTTC.

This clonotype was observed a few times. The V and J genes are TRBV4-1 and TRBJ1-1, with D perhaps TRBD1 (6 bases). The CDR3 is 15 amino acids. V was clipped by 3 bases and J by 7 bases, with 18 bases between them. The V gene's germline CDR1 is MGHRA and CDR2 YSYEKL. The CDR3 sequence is CASSHRGAPGFEAFF. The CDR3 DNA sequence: TGCGCCAGCAGCCACAGGGGAGCTCCGGGTTTTGAAGCTTTCTTT.

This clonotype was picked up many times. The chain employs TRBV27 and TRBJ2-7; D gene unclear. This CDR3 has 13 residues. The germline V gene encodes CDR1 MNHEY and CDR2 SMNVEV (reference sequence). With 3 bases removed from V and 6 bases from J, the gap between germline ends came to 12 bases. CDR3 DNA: TGTGCCAGCAGTTTTTCGGGTGAGAGCGAGCAGTACTTC. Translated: CASSFSGESEQYF.

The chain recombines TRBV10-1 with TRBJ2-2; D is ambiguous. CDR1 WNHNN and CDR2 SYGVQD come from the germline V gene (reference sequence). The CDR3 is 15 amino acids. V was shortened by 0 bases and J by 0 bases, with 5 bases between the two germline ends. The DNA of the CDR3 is TGCGCCAGCAGTGAGTCGTTATCGAACACCGGGGAGCTGTTTTTT. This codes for CASSESLSNTGELFF.